The following is a T cell receptor beta chain sequence with its context. The table came from immunoSEQ multiplex PCR; TCRdb's copy has only in-frame clones and leaves some out. Of about 53,000 clones listed, about 93% were seen once; the top ten hold about 0.5%. This sample is part of a study of T cell changes during pregnancy in multiple sclerosis. This CDR3 is built from 17 residues. Losses at the gene ends were 1 base for V and 4 bases for J; bases not matched to a gene: 7. Germline CDR1 MNHNS, CDR2 SASEGT. The source was CD4+ T cells from peripheral blood mononuclear cells, collected in the third trimester of pregnancy. This clonotype was sampled from a female donor with multiple sclerosis, enrolled in a pregnancy study. The rearrangement uses TRBV6-1 and TRBJ2-3; 11 bases agree with TRBD2. The CDR3 loop reads CASSEVFSGGAADTQYF. In DNA form, the CDR3 reads TGTGCCAGCAGTGAAGTTTTTAGCGGGGGGGCCGCAGATACGCAGTATTTT.